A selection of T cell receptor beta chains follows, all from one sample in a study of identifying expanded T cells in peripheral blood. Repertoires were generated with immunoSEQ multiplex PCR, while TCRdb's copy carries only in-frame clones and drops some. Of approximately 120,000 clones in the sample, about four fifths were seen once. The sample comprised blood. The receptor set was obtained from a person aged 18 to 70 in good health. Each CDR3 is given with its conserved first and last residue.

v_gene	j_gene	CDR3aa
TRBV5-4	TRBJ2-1	CASSSRTGTNEQFF
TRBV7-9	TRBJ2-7	CASSFRSGPYEQYF
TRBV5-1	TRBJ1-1	CASRTGGNTEAFF
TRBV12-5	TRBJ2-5	CASGLVLIGGQETQYF
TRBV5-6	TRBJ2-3	CASSSARASGTDTQYF
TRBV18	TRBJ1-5	CASSPGTAYSNQPQHF
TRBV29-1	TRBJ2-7	CNLRGRWKRNDYYF
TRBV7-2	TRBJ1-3	CASSLGNSGNTIYF
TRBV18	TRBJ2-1	CASSLAALSGNEQFF
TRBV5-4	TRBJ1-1	CAGYTGARPMNTEAFF
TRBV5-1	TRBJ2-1	CASSTPGLAGGTSYNEQFF